The 13 T cell receptor beta chains below come from one sample, sequenced in a study of CD8+ T cells in alopecia areata. Isolated RNA was reverse transcribed into cDNA used as the sequencing template. Profiling relied on immunoSEQ multiplex PCR, and the TCRdb table lists in-frame clones only, not all of them. The sample yields about 270,000 clones, without any singletons. Combined cutaneous lymph node cells underwent sorting by CD4, CD8alpha, NKG2D, NKG2ACE and additional markers. Specimen: CD4+ T cells sorted from a lymph node. The source is a C3H/HeJ mouse with alopecia areata. The mice in this strain carry MHC haplotype H2-k.

A few counts support this clone. Gene names are mouse gene names. The read halts 4 residues ahead of the CDR3 end, with the missing end drawn from the germline J gene. The V gene is TRBV19, the J gene TRBJ2-7, with TRBD1 matching 9 bases. The germline CDR1 and CDR2 sequences are FNHDT and SITEND (reference sequence). The length of the CDR3 is 14 residues. CDR3 sequence: CASSIEQGADEQYF. Incomplete CDR3 DNA: TGTGCCAGCAGTATAGAACAGGGGGCTGAT.

There are a few counts of this clone. Gene names are the mouse ones. Coverage ceases 4 residues before the CDR3 finishes, and the germline J gene fills in the end. The chain carries TRBV13-3 and TRBJ2-5; 10 nucleotides line up with TRBD1. Germline CDR1 and CDR2: NNHDY and SYVADS. This CDR3 comprises 14 residues. Trimming took 3 bases from V and 2 from J; bases not matched to a gene: 0. The sequenced part of the CDR3 DNA is TGTGCCAGCAGTGGGGACAGGGGCCAAGAC. Translation: CASSGDRGQD. The full CDR3 protein reads CASSGDRGQDTQYF.

Comments on this clone: Germline and genes: mouse. The missing CDR3 end, 4 residues past where the read stops, is filled in from the germline J gene. The chain couples TRBV13-2 to TRBJ1-1, with D unresolved. V lost 4 bases and J lost 1, with 5 bases in between. The CDR3 covers 12 residues. Germline V gene sequence: CDR1 NNHNN, CDR2 SYGAGS (reference sequence). The part of the CDR3 DNA that was read is TGTGCCAGCGGTCTCAGAAACACA. This encodes CASGLRNT. The whole CDR3 sequence reads CASGLRNTEVFF.

A word on this clone: Germline and genes: mouse. The CDR3 is cut off 4 residues early in the read; its end comes from the germline J gene. The rearrangement uses TRBV1 and TRBJ2-1; D possibly corresponds to TRBD1 (6 bases). Trimming took 5 bases from V and 1 from J, leaving 12 bases between them. Per germline, CDR1 NSQYPW and CDR2 LRSPGD (reference sequence). The CDR3 loop spans 15 amino acids. The CDR3 DNA, read in part, is TGCACCTGCAGTAGCAGACAGGTAAACTATGCT. It specifies CTCSSRQVNYA. The entire CDR3 sequence reads CTCSSRQVNYAEQFF.

In its sample, this clone was seen a few times. Mouse germline and gene names are used. The same CDR3 arises from other DNA sequences in this sample as well. CDR3 DNA (partial): TGTGCCAGCAGCCAAGTAGACTCC. It codes for CASSQVDS. The whole CDR3 sequence reads CASSQVDSDYTF. The chain joins TRBV5 to TRBJ1-2; D is undetermined. The read is 4 residues too short to cover the CDR3 end, so that end is filled in from the germline J gene. Germline CDR1 LGHNA, CDR2 YNLKQL (reference sequence). Trimming pared 1 base from V and 3 bases from J, leaving 3 bases between. This CDR3 region has 12 residues.

Many counts were recorded for this clone. Any gene name here is a mouse gene name. The CDR3: CASSDLGSNSDYTF. CDR3 bases read: TGTGCCAGCAGTGATCTTGGTTCAAACTCC. V gene TRBV13-3 combines with J gene TRBJ1-2; D gene ambiguous. The read finishes 4 residues shy of the CDR3 end, and the germline J gene is used to complete it. Trimming stripped 1 base from V and 0 bases from J, with 7 bases between. The CDR3 runs to 14 residues. CDR1 is NNHDY, CDR2 SYVADS, per germline.

This clone was observed a handful of times. Mouse gene names apply. The DNA ends 4 residues before the CDR3 does, and the rest of the CDR3 is filled in from the germline J gene. The chain is built from TRBV5 and TRBJ2-7; 9 bases line up with TRBD2. This CDR3 contains 16 residues. CDR1 is LGHNA and CDR2 is YNLKQL in the germline V gene (reference sequence). With V trimmed by 0 bases and J by 1 base, 4 bases remained unmatched. The part of the CDR3 DNA that was read is TGTGCCAGCAGCCAAGAGCCCGACTGGGGGTCCTAT. Translation gives CASSQEPDWGSY. The CDR3, in full, reads CASSQEPDWGSYEQYF.

This clone was seen a few times. Each gene name is a mouse one. Incomplete CDR3 DNA: TGTGCCAGCAGACCGGGACACCCAAACTCC. Amino acids: CASRPGHPNS. The whole CDR3 is CASRPGHPNSDYTF. This chain joins TRBV13-1 and TRBJ1-2; TRBD1 is a possible D gene (6 bases). The read halts 4 residues ahead of the CDR3 end, with the missing end drawn from the germline J gene. Trimming took 5 bases from V and 0 from J, leaving 11 bases between them. This CDR3 contains 14 residues. CDR1 is NSHNY and CDR2 is SYGAGN in the germline V gene.

On this clone itself: Genes here carry mouse names. The read stops 4 residues short of the end of the CDR3; the missing end is completed from the germline J gene. The gene calls are TRBV13-1 and TRBJ2-5; 10 bases align to TRBD2. This CDR3 has 15 residues. Trimming took 3 bases from V and 2 from J; bases not matched to a gene: 3. CDR1 NSHNY and CDR2 SYGAGN come from the germline V gene. CDR3 protein: CASSGLGGGQDTQYF. Incomplete CDR3 DNA: TGTGCCAGCAGTGGACTGGGGGGAGGCCAAGAC.

This clone came up a few times. Gene names denote mouse genes. The missing CDR3 end, 4 residues past where the read stops, is filled in from the germline J gene. This rearrangement joins TRBV13-2 to TRBJ2-2, with TRBD2 identical over 11 bases. The CDR3 sequence is 15 residues long. The germline CDR1 and CDR2 sequences are NNHNN and SYGAGS (reference sequence). V was pared by 5 bases and J by 6 bases, with 6 bases of the junction left unmatched. The CDR3 is CASGPGLGGPGQLYF. Partial CDR3 DNA: TGTGCCAGCGGCCCCGGACTGGGGGGACCCGGG.

Concerning this clone itself: Gene names follow the mouse nomenclature. The CDR3 end lies 4 residues beyond the end of the read and is filled in from the germline J gene. The V and J genes are TRBV13-2 and TRBJ2-5, with D tentatively TRBD2 (6 bases). The CDR3 consists of 12 residues. The V gene's germline CDR1 is NNHNN and CDR2 SYGAGS (reference sequence). CDR3 sequence reads: CASGPGEDTQYF. CDR3 DNA (partial): TGTGCCAGCGGTCCTGGGGAAGAC.

This clone showed up just a few times. Here the gene names and germline are mouse. The CDR3 extends 4 residues past the end of the read, so its final part is completed from the germline J gene. In the same sample, other DNA sequences code for this CDR3. This chain connects TRBV13-1 to TRBJ2-1; D perhaps matches TRBD2 (6 bases). V lost 0 bases, J lost 1 base, and 8 bases lay in between. The CDR3 consists of 15 residues. In germline, CDR1 is NSHNY, CDR2 SYGAGN. The CDR3 protein is CASSDALGNYAEQFF. CDR3 DNA, as far as it was read: TGTGCCAGCAGTGATGCCCTGGGGAACTATGCT.

In this sample, this clone turned up a few times. Mouse gene names apply. The CDR3 sequence is CASSRDSDAEQFF. Partial CDR3 DNA: TGTGCCAGCAGTAGGGACAGTGATGCT. The chain joins TRBV19 to TRBJ2-1; TRBD1 matches 7 bases. The observed sequence ends 4 residues before the CDR3 terminus, with the missing tail filled in from the germline J gene. J was trimmed by 5 bases and V by 3 bases; bases with no gene match: 2. The germline V gene encodes CDR1 FNHDT and CDR2 SITEND (reference sequence). There are 13 residues in the CDR3. The full variable domain, completed using reference TRBV19 and TRBJ2-1, is GGIITQTPKFLIGQEGQKLTLKCQQNFNHDTMYWYRQDSGKGLRLIYYSITENDLQKGDLSEGYDASREKKSSFSLTVTSAQKNEMAVFLCASSRDSDAEQFFGPGTRLTVL.